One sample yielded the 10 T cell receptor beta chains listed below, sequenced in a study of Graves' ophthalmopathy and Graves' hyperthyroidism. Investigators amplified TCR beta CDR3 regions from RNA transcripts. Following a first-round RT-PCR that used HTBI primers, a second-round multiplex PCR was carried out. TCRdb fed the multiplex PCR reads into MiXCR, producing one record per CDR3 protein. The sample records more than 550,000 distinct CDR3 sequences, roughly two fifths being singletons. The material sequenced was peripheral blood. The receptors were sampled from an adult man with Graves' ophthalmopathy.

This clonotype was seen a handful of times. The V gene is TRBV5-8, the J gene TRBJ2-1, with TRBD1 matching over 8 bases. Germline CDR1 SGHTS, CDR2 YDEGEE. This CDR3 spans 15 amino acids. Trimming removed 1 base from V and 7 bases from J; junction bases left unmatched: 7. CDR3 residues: CASSLSDRGWNEQFF. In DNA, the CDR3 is TGTGCCAGCAGCTTGTCCGACAGGGGTTGGAATGAGCAGTTCTTC. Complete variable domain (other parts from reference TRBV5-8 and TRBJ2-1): EAGVTQSPTHLIKTRGQQATLRCSPISGHTSVYWYQQALGLGLQFLLWYDEGEERNRGNFPPRFSGRQFPNYSSELNVNALELEDSALYLCASSLSDRGWNEQFFGPGTRLTVL.

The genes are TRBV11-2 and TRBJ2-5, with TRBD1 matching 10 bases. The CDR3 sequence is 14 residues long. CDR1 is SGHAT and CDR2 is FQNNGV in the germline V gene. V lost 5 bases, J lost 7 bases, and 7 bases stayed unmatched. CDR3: CASSVDRDRGTQYF. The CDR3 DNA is TGTGCCAGCAGCGTGGACCGGGACAGGGGGACCCAGTACTTC.

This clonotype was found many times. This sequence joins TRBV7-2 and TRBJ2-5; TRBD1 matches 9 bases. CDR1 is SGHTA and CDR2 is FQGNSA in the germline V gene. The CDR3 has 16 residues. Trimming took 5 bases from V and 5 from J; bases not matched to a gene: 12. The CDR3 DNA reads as TGTGCCAGCAGCCCAATTAGGGACAGGGTTAAGGAGACCCAGTACTTC. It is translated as CASSPIRDRVKETQYF.

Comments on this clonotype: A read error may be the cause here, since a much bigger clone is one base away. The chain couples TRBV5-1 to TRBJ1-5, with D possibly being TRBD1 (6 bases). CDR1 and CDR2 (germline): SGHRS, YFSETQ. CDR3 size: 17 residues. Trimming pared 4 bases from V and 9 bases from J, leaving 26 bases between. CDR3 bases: TGCGCCAGCAGCCCCGAGGGCAGGATTTCAGGGGATCTGCCCCAGCATTTT. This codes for CASSPEGRISGDLPQHF.

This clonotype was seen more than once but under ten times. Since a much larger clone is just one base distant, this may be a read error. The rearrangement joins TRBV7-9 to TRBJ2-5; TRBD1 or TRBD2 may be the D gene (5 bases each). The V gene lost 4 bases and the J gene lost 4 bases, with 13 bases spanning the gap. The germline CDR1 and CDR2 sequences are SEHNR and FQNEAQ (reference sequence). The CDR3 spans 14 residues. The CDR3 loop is CASSSPRGAETQYF. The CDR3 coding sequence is TGTGCCAGCAGCTCCCCCAGAGGGGCAGAGACCCAGTACTTC. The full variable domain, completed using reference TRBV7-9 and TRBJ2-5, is DTGVSQNPRHKITKRGQNVTFRCDPISEHNRLYWYRQTLGQGPEFLTYFQNEAQLEKSRLLSDRFSAERPKGSFSTLEIQRTEQGDSAMYLCASSSPRGAETQYFGPGTRLLVL.

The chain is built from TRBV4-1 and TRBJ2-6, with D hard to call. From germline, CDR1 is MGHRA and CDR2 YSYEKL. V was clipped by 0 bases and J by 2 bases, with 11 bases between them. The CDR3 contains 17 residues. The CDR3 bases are TGCGCCAGCAGCCAAGATAGGCTAACCGCTGGGGCCAACGTCCTGACTTTC. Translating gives CASSQDRLTAGANVLTF.

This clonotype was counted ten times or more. The CDR3 reads CASKETGVFTEAFF. DNA for the CDR3: TGTGCCAGCAAAGAGACAGGGGTTTTCACTGAAGCTTTCTTT. The chain links TRBV2 to TRBJ1-1; 8 positions agree with TRBD1. The CDR3 is made up of 14 amino acids. CDR1 and CDR2 (germline): SNHLY, FYNNEI. V was pared by 7 bases and J by 4 bases, with 8 bases of the junction left unmatched. Full variable domain (rest looked up from reference TRBV2 and TRBJ1-1): EPEVTQTPSHQVTQMGQEVILRCVPISNHLYFYWYRQILGQKVEFLVSFYNNEISEKSEIFDDQFSVERPDGSNFTLKIRSTKLEDSAMYFCASKETGVFTEAFFGQGTRLTVV.

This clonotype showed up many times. The CDR3 DNA reads TGTGCCAGCAGCTTAGGACGGAGGAATGGCTACACCTTC. Its protein is CASSLGRRNGYTF. This rearrangement joins TRBV11-2 to TRBJ1-2; no reliable D call. Germline-derived CDR1 and CDR2 are SGHAT and FQNNGV. V lost 1 base, J lost 6 bases, and 9 bases lay in between. The CDR3 totals 13 residues.

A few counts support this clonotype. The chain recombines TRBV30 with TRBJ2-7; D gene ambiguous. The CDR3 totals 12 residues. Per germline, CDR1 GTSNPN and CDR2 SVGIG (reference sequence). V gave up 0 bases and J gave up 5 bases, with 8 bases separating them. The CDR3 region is CAWSVTDDEQYF. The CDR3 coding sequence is TGTGCCTGGAGTGTTACCGATGACGAGCAGTACTTC.

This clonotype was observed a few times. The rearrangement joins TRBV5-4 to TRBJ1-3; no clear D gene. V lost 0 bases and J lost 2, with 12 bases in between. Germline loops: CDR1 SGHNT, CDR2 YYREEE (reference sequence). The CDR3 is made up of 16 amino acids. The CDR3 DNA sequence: TGTGCCAGCAGCTTGGACGGGGTTAGTGCTGGAAACACCATATATTTT. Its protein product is CASSLDGVSAGNTIYF.